The entry below describes one T cell receptor (beta chain). Its antigen is currently not known. Base qualities are not provided; no much larger clone lies one nucleotide away. The immunoSEQ Assay, a bias-controlled multiplex PCR, was used to amplify TCRbeta CDR3 regions from genomic DNA. The authors' analysis ran thus. The number of nucleated cells in each sample was estimated by amplification of reference gene primers within the assay. To quantify the absolute abundance of each unique TCRbeta CDR3 rearrangement, sequence reads were collapsed and filtered. For each sample, productive Simpson clonality was calculated as the square root of Simpson's diversity index across productive rearrangements. TCRdb obtained this table from immuneACCESS and retained in-frame rearrangements with V and J assigned. These tables miss some clones; where compared with another copy, unresolved V genes account for less than half of the shortfall, and the remainder is unexplained. Clone size and V and J calls were adopted from that table, with D and trimming inferred from the DNA. The sample table contains some 50,000 clones; only one count was recorded for 83% of them. The ten largest account for 8% to 10% of the sample.

The cysteine opens and the phenylalanine closes a CDR3 of 13 amino acids. This entry keeps only the CDR3 DNA: 39 bases, framed from base 1. From the germline V gene, CDR1 is MNHEY and CDR2 is SVGAGI. At the junction V is shortened by 6 bases and J by 4 bases, with 13 bases in between. Whole blood was collected in K2EDTA tubes by collaborating institutions according to the institutions' own protocols. For TCRbeta analysis, collaborators shipped samples as frozen whole blood, isolated PBMCs, or DNA extracted from either of those sample types. This sample is part of a study of blood T cell repertoires in COVID-19 (TCRdb year 2020). Looking at the study overall: Samples from collaborators originated in the United States, Italy and Spain and spanned both the acute and convalescent phases of COVID-19. Sample metadata almost always included a de-identified subject ID, COVID-19 status, age in years and sex. The material from the prospective study consisted of cDNA or gDNA derived from T cells, B-cell-depleted T cells, or PBMCs. Deeply sampled blood TCRbeta repertoires from subjects exposed to, actively infected with, or recovered from COVID-19 were included in the dataset. Where available, HLA class I and class II types were taken from metadata supplied by the sample provider and were not determined by assay-based typing. Samples came from the ongoing ImmuneRACE study (first 160 participants) plus 1,254 subjects from 6 global collaborators. The repertoires were released in a freely available public database meant as a resource for research on the immune response to SARS-CoV-2.

Study-level results and caveats: Clinical and demographic metadata were provided uncurated, with the amount varying by source and participant.

The material sequenced was peripheral blood. The sequence joins TRBV6-5 to TRBJ2-7, with TRBD2 as a weak D call on 6 bases. The origin of this receptor is a man older than 75 in a cohort sampled during active COVID-19. The nucleotides are TGTGCCAGCAGCCCGATTAGCGGATACGAGCAGTACTTC. This yields the protein CASSPISGYEQYF.